Listed below are T cell receptor beta chains from one sample, sequenced in a study of identical twins. TCRdb re-analysed the 5' RACE reads in MiXCR, keeping a single row per CDR3 protein. Among around 340,000 distinct CDR3 sequences listed, roughly an eighth were seen once. This sample also appeared in a second study, on yellow fever vaccine responses in identical twins.

Source material: CD8+ T cells sorted from blood. Receptors originate from a woman under 30 in good health. The CDR3 runs from the conserved cysteine through the conserved F or W. The order of the fields is V gene, clone size, D gene, J gene, CDR3 protein, CDR3 DNA. D genes are given only for firm matches. Clone size appears in some rows only: once, few, many, or a class for an expanded clone.

TRBV10-1	-	TRBD2	TRBJ2-3	CASPGLAGEPGCTDTQYF	TGCGCCAGCCCCGGACTAGCGGGAGAACCGGGCTGCACAGATACGCAGTATTTT
TRBV6-1	few	-	TRBJ1-1	CASSPLGGSTEAFF	TGTGCCAGCAGTCCTTTGGGGGGGAGCACTGAAGCTTTCTTT
TRBV7-9	few	-	TRBJ1-4	CASSRRDATNEKLFF	TGTGCCAGCAGCCGCCGGGACGCAACTAATGAAAAACTGTTTTTT
TRBV7-2	few	TRBD2	TRBJ2-1	CASSPAGDPYNEQFF	TGTGCCAGCAGCCCGGCGGGGGACCCCTACAATGAGCAGTTCTTC
TRBV4-1	few	TRBD1	TRBJ2-6	CASSGPGQTTSLPGANVLTF	TGCGCCAGCAGCGGACCGGGACAGACAACTTCTCTCCCTGGGGCCAACGTCCTGACTTTC
TRBV12-3/TRBV12-4	-	TRBD2	TRBJ2-7	CASSPSGRAFDEQYF	TGTGCCAGCAGTCCTAGCGGGAGGGCCTTCGACGAGCAGTACTTC
TRBV12-3/TRBV12-4	-	-	TRBJ2-3	CASSLMADTQYF	TGTGCCAGCAGCCTTATGGCAGATACGCAGTATTTT
TRBV7-9	-	TRBD1	TRBJ2-2	CASSRPGQEKNTGELFF	TGTGCCAGCAGCCGGCCGGGACAGGAGAAGAACACCGGGGAGCTGTTTTTT
TRBV13	few	-	TRBJ2-2	CASSSRDPRTGELFF	TGTGCCAGCAGCTCCAGAGACCCGAGGACCGGGGAGCTGTTTTTT
TRBV10-1	-	-	TRBJ1-1	CASSEEQKNTEAFF	TGCGCCAGCAGTGAAGAGCAGAAGAACACTGAAGCTTTCTTT
TRBV12-3/TRBV12-4	-	-	TRBJ2-5	CASTPGYQETQYF	TGTGCCAGCACCCCGGGGTACCAAGAGACCCAGTACTTC
TRBV6-5	-	-	TRBJ1-2	CASSYETAYGYTF	TGTGCCAGCAGTTACGAGACAGCCTATGGCTACACCTTC
TRBV7-8	-	-	TRBJ2-2	CASSFALGQVFDTGELFF	TGTGCCAGCAGCTTCGCACTAGGGCAGGTTTTTGACACCGGGGAGCTGTTTTTT
TRBV4-1	many	-	TRBJ2-5	CASSQDRLETQYF	TGCGCCAGCAGCCAAGATAGATTAGAGACCCAGTACTTC
TRBV12-5	many	TRBD2	TRBJ2-1	CASGFVLASGSYEQFF	TGTGCTAGTGGTTTCGTCTTGGCTAGCGGGAGCTATGAGCAGTTCTTC
TRBV12-3/TRBV12-4	-	-	TRBJ2-7	CASSFEIYEQYF	TGTGCCAGCAGTTTTGAGATCTACGAGCAGTACTTC
TRBV7-9	many	TRBD2	TRBJ2-1	CASSSTSGGAKNEQFF	TGTGCCAGCAGCAGTACTAGCGGGGGGGCCAAGAATGAGCAGTTCTTC
TRBV27	few	-	TRBJ2-7	CASSLRGQSSYEQYF	TGTGCCAGCAGTTTACGGGGACAAAGCTCCTACGAGCAGTACTTC
TRBV11-2	-	TRBD2	TRBJ2-5	CASSEPGLAGKIEETQYF	TGTGCCAGCAGCGAACCGGGACTAGCGGGAAAAATTGAAGAGACCCAGTACTTC
TRBV3-1	many	TRBD1	TRBJ2-6	CASSHRGGQGLANVLTF	TGTGCCAGCAGTCATAGGGGGGGACAGGGGCTGGCCAACGTCCTGACTTTC
TRBV28	few	-	TRBJ1-4	CASSLWARPDEKLFF	TGTGCCAGCAGTTTATGGGCCAGGCCGGATGAAAAACTGTTTTTT
TRBV7-9	-	-	TRBJ2-7	CASGPWGYEQYF	TGTGCCAGCGGTCCCTGGGGCTACGAGCAGTACTTC
TRBV2	-	TRBD1	TRBJ2-1	CASRGDRGDSYNEQFF	TGTGCCAGCAGGGGAGACAGGGGGGATAGCTACAATGAGCAGTTCTTC
TRBV2	-	-	TRBJ2-1	CASSSRGPPSEQFF	TGTGCCAGCAGTTCACGAGGACCCCCCAGTGAGCAGTTCTTC
TRBV29-1	many	-	TRBJ1-2	CSVEVTANYGYTF	TGCAGCGTTGAAGTTACGGCTAACTATGGCTACACCTTC